This entry features one TCR beta chain sequence. These data belong to a study of blood T cell repertoires in COVID-19. Study overall: Donors in the United States, Italy and Spain gave samples during acute or convalescent COVID-19.

All enrollees were roughly 18 to 95 years old and from approximately 24 US areas. In the authors' workflow: The authors estimated nucleated cell counts from reference gene primer amplification. Assay used: immunoSEQ multiplex PCR; TCRdb lists only in-frame clones, some missing. The V and J calls and clone size were taken over from that table, and D and trimming were inferred from the DNA. Among 160,000 or so clones listed, 87% were seen once. The CDR3 has 18 residues. Germline V gene sequence: CDR1 KGHSH, CDR2 LQKENI. Trimming took 3 bases from V and 0 from J, leaving 18 bases between them. Sequencing was performed on PBMCs or T cells enriched from blood (not recorded which). The chain combines TRBV18 with TRBJ1-3, with D possibly being TRBD1 (5 bases). The clonotype originates from a human donor with acute COVID-19. The donor label of this sample is uncertain. CDR3 in amino acids: CASSPLDTPAISGNTIYF. CDR3 coding DNA: TGTGCCAGCTCACCCTTGGACACTCCTGCAATCTCTGGAAACACCATATATTTT.